This paragraph covers one TCR beta chain sequence. Antigen unknown. This sample was included in a study of graft-versus-host responses after intestinal transplantation. This table comes from immunoSEQ multiplex PCR, and its TCRdb copy is limited to in-frame clones, with some not included. The data show tens of thousands of clones, 90% to 95% seen once. CDR3 size: 14 residues. V was pared by 5 bases and J by 5 bases, with 7 bases of the junction left unmatched. CDR1 and CDR2 (germline): SGHTA, FQGNSA. The receptor was isolated from a human donor who received an intestinal transplant. This sequence joins TRBV7-2 and TRBJ2-5; 8 nucleotides align to TRBD1. The input for sequencing was unstimulated CD8+ T cells sorted from spleen or lymph node cells, taken before intestinal transplant. The CDR3 sequence: CASSPSDRGETQYF. In DNA form, the CDR3 reads TGTGCCAGCAGCCCATCCGACAGGGGTGAGACCCAGTACTTC.